The text below deals with one T cell receptor (beta chain). Profiled with immunoSEQ multiplex PCR; TCRdb holds only in-frame clones, not every one. Of approximately 30,000 clones in the sample, over 85% were seen once. This entry comes from a study of T cells in localized non-small cell lung cancer. Between the trimmed V and J ends, which lost 4 bases and 8 bases, there was a span of 10 bases. Per the germline V gene, CDR1 is SGHRS and CDR2 is YFSETQ. This CDR3 is 12 amino acids long. The clonotype originates from a woman aged 18 to 49 with stage I lung adenocarcinoma. Here the sequenced sample was peripheral blood, taken before any cancer treatment. The chain carries TRBV5-1 and TRBJ2-1; D gene uncertain. The CDR3 region has the DNA TGCGCCAGCAGCGCGAGTTTCCATGAGCAGTTCTTC. Protein: CASSASFHEQFF.